This T cell receptor (beta chain) was captured by sequencing in a study of blood T cell repertoires in COVID-19. Whole-study context: Italy, Spain and the United States were the sources of the convalescent and acute COVID-19 samples. Nucleic acid was either cDNA or gDNA, and it came from T cells, B-cell-depleted T cells, or PBMCs.

As processed by the authors: Amplified reference gene primers provided the basis for estimating nucleated cell counts. TCRdb keeps only in-frame clones here, not all; method: immunoSEQ multiplex PCR. V and J calls and clone size are as listed in that table; D and trimming were resolved from the DNA. The repertoire consists of around 170,000 clones, with around 80% occurring once and the leading ten covering 6% to 7.5%. In this sample, this clone turned up once. CDR3 length equals 13 residues. CDR1 and CDR2 from the germline V gene are SGDLS and YYNGEE. Trimming took 3 bases from V and 8 from J, leaving 12 bases between them.

The chain is built from TRBV9 and TRBJ2-1; D call uncertain. The sequence came from a man between 65 and 85 years old with active or convalescent COVID-19. Sequencing was performed on peripheral blood. CDR3 nucleotides: TGTGCCAGCAGCGGGCACCTTGCCGATGAGCAGTTCTTC. This sequence encodes CASSGHLADEQFF.